A selection of T cell receptor beta chains follows, all from one sample in a study of blood T cell repertoires in COVID-19. Measured with immunoSEQ multiplex PCR; TCRdb has only the in-frame clones, and not every one. The top ten hold about 7.4% of the sample, which has approximately 81,000 clones, approximately 78% seen once. Input material: peripheral blood. The receptors shown here come from a human donor in a cohort sampled during active COVID-19. Both conserved end residues are part of each CDR3. The D gene is left open where the match is weak. A row's size may be missing; if present it is once, few, many or a size class.

V gene: TRBV6-5; clone size: .; D gene: TRBD1; J gene: TRBJ1-1; CDR3 protein: CASSYDGTVNTEAFF; CDR3 DNA: TGTGCCAGCAGTTACGATGGGACAGTGAACACTGAAGCTTTCTTT
V gene: TRBV27; clone size: few; D gene: TRBD1; J gene: TRBJ1-2; CDR3 protein: CASSPLRQGGGYTF; CDR3 DNA: TGTGCCAGCAGTCCGTTGAGGCAGGGGGGTGGCTACACCTTC
V gene: TRBV6-6; clone size: .; D gene: TRBD2; J gene: TRBJ2-3; CDR3 protein: CASQPGLAGADTQYF; CDR3 DNA: TGTGCCAGCCAACCTGGGCTAGCGGGCGCAGATACGCAGTATTTT
V gene: TRBV11-2; clone size: .; D gene: .; J gene: TRBJ1-4; CDR3 protein: CASSLVGHETTTNEKLFF; CDR3 DNA: TGTGCCAGCAGCTTAGTGGGACACGAGACTACAACTAATGAAAAACTGTTTTTT
V gene: TRBV5-1; clone size: few; D gene: .; J gene: TRBJ1-5; CDR3 protein: CASSLDGQSNQPQHF; CDR3 DNA: TGCGCCAGCAGCTTAGACGGACAGAGCAATCAGCCCCAGCATTTT
V gene: TRBV6-1; clone size: .; D gene: TRBD1; J gene: TRBJ1-1; CDR3 protein: CASSEGRGWEAFF; CDR3 DNA: TGTGCCAGCAGTGAAGGCAGGGGGTGGGAAGCTTTCTTT
V gene: TRBV6-5; clone size: .; D gene: TRBD1; J gene: TRBJ1-6; CDR3 protein: CASSYKSGQGGSPLHF; CDR3 DNA: TGTGCCAGCAGTTACAAATCGGGACAGGGGGGTTCACCCCTCCACTTT
V gene: TRBV7-6; clone size: .; D gene: TRBD1; J gene: TRBJ2-2; CDR3 protein: CASSLPGQGVGELFF; CDR3 DNA: TGTGCCAGCAGCCTTCCGGGACAGGGTGTCGGGGAGCTGTTTTTT
V gene: TRBV6-6; clone size: .; D gene: TRBD1; J gene: TRBJ2-7; CDR3 protein: CASRTGGFYEQYF; CDR3 DNA: TGTGCCAGCAGAACAGGGGGCTTTTACGAGCAGTACTTC
V gene: TRBV10-3; clone size: .; D gene: TRBD1; J gene: TRBJ2-2; CDR3 protein: CAISAGTGSGGELFF; CDR3 DNA: TGTGCCATCAGTGCCGGGACAGGGAGTGGCGGGGAGCTGTTTTTT
V gene: TRBV19; clone size: .; D gene: .; J gene: TRBJ2-2; CDR3 protein: CASSRGENTGELFF; CDR3 DNA: TGTGCCAGTAGTCGCGGGGAAAACACCGGGGAGCTGTTTTTT
V gene: TRBV3-1/TRBV3-2; clone size: .; D gene: TRBD1; J gene: TRBJ2-7; CDR3 protein: CASSQLTGSHEQYF; CDR3 DNA: TGTGCCAGCAGCCAATTGACAGGGTCCCACGAGCAGTACTTC
V gene: TRBV12-3/TRBV12-4; clone size: .; D gene: TRBD1; J gene: TRBJ1-2; CDR3 protein: CASSLGQIYGYTF; CDR3 DNA: TGTGCCAGCAGTTTGGGACAGATCTATGGCTACACCTTC
V gene: TRBV6-2/TRBV6-3; clone size: few; D gene: TRBD1; J gene: TRBJ1-1; CDR3 protein: CASSYNAGGVNTEAFF; CDR3 DNA: TGTGCCAGCAGTTACAACGCAGGGGGCGTGAACACTGAAGCTTTCTTT
V gene: TRBV10-3; clone size: .; D gene: TRBD1; J gene: TRBJ1-2; CDR3 protein: CATLGTAGGGYTF; CDR3 DNA: TGTGCCACTCTCGGGACAGCCGGGGGTGGCTACACCTTC
V gene: TRBV7-3; clone size: .; D gene: .; J gene: TRBJ1-6; CDR3 protein: CASSLEGTGGSPLHF; CDR3 DNA: TGTGCCAGCAGCTTAGAAGGTACCGGGGGTTCACCCCTCCACTTT
V gene: TRBV19; clone size: many; D gene: TRBD1; J gene: TRBJ1-2; CDR3 protein: CASSRPGGLGGYTF; CDR3 DNA: TGTGCCAGTAGTAGGCCAGGGGGCCTCGGTGGCTACACCTTC
V gene: TRBV6-2/TRBV6-3; clone size: .; D gene: TRBD2; J gene: TRBJ2-7; CDR3 protein: CASSLPRGGGTYEQYF; CDR3 DNA: TGTGCCAGCAGTCTACCTCGGGGCGGGGGGACCTACGAGCAGTACTTC
V gene: TRBV6-5; clone size: .; D gene: .; J gene: TRBJ2-7; CDR3 protein: CASSYRASYEQYF; CDR3 DNA: TGTGCCAGCAGTTACAGAGCCTCCTACGAGCAGTACTTC
V gene: TRBV7-6; clone size: .; D gene: TRBD2; J gene: TRBJ2-7; CDR3 protein: CASSLAGRGGTYEQYF; CDR3 DNA: TGTGCCAGCAGCTTAGCGGGACGGGGGGGCACCTACGAGCAGTACTTC